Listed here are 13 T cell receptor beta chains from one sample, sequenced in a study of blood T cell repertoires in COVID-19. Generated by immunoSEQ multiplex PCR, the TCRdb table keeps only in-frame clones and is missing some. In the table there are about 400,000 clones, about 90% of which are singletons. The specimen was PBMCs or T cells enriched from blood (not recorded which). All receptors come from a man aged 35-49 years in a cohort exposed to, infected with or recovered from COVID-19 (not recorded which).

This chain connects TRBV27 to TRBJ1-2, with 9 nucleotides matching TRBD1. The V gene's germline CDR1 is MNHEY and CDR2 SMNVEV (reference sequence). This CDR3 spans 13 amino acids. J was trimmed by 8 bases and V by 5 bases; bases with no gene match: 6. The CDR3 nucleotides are TGTGCCAGCAGTAGGGGGACAGGGTACGGCTACACCTTC. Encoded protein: CASSRGTGYGYTF.

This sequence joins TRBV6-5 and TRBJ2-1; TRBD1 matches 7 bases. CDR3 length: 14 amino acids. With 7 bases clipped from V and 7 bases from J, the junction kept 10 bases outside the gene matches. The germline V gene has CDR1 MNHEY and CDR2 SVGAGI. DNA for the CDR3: TGTGCCAGCACTACTACAGGGGCGGAGAATGAGCAGTTCTTC. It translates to CASTTTGAENEQFF.

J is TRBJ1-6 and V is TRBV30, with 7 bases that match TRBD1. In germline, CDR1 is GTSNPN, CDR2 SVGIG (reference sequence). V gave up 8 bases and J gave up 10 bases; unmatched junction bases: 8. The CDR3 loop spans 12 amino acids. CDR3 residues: CAHRDSSSPLHF. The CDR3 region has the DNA TGTGCCCATAGGGACAGTTCATCACCCCTCCACTTT.

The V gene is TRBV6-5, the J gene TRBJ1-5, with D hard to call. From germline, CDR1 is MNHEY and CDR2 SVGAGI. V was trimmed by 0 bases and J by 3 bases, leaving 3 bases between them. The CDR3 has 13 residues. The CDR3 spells CASSYSYNQPQHF. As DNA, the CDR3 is TGTGCCAGCAGTTACTCGTACAATCAGCCCCAGCATTTT.

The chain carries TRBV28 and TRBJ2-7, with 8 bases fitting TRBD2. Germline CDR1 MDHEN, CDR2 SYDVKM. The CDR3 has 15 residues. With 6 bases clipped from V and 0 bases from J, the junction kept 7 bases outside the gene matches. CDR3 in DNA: TGTGCCAGCAGCCCCCCCAGCGGGAGCTCCTACGAGCAGTACTTC. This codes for CASSPPSGSSYEQYF.

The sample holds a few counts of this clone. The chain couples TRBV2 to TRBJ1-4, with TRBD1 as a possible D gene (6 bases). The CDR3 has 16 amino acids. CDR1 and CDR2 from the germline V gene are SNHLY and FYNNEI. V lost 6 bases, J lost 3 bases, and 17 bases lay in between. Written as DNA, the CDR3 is TGTGCCAGCAGCCGAAGACAGGTCGGGGCTAATGAAAAACTGTTTTTT. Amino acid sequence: CASSRRQVGANEKLFF.

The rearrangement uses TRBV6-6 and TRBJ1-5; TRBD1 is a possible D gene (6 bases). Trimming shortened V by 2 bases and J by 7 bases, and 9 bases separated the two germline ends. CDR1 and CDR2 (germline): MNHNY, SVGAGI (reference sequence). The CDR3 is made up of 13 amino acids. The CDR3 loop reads CASSYGDTQPQHF. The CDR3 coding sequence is TGTGCCAGCAGTTACGGGGACACACAGCCCCAGCATTTT.

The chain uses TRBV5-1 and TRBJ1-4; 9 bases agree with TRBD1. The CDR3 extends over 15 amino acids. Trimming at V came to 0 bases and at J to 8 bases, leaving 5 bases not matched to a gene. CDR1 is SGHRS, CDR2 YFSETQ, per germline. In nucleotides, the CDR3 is TGCGCCAGCAGCTTGGGCGGACAGGGGCAAGAAAAACTGTTTTTT. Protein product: CASSLGGQGQEKLFF.

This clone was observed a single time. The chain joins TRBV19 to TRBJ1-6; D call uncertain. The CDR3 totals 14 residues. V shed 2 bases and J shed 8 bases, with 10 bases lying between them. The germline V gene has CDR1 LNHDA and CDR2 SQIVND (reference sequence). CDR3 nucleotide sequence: TGTGCCAGTAGTATATTCAGTCAAGATTCACCCCTCCACTTT. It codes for CASSIFSQDSPLHF.

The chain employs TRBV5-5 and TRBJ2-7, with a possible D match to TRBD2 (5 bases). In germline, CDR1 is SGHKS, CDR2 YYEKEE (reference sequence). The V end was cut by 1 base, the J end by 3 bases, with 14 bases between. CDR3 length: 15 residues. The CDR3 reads CASSLSGPGHYEQYF. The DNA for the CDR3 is TGTGCCAGCAGCTTGAGCGGACCTGGTCACTACGAGCAGTACTTC.

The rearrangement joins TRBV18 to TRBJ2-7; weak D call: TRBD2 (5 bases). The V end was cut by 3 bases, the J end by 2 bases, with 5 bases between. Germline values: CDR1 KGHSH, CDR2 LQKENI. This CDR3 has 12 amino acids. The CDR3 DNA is TGTGCCAGCTCACCGAGGGCCTACGAGCAGTACTTC. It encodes CASSPRAYEQYF.

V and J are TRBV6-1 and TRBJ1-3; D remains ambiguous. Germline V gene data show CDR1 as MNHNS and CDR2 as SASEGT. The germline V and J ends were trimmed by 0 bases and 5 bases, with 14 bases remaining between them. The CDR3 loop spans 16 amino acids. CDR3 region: CASSEAVYTQRNTIYF. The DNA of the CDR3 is TGTGCCAGCAGTGAAGCCGTATACACCCAAAGAAACACCATATATTTT.

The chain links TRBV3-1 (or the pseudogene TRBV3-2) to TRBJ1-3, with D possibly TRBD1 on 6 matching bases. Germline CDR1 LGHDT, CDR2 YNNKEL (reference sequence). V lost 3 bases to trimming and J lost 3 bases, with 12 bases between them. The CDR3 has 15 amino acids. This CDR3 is CASSQKGGYGNTIYF. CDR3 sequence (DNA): TGTGCCAGCAGCCAGAAAGGGGGTTATGGAAACACCATATATTTT.